This T cell receptor beta chain was obtained from a study of blood T cell repertoires in COVID-19. About the study: PBMCs, B-cell-depleted T cells, or T cells were the source of the cDNA or gDNA that made up the material.

Participants were aged 18 to 89 years, lived in about 26 US areas, and enrolled virtually. V lost 1 base to trimming and J lost 3 bases, with 7 bases between them. The CDR3 totals 13 residues. CDR1 MDHEN and CDR2 SYDVKM come from the germline V gene. The method was immunoSEQ multiplex PCR; TCRdb's version includes in-frame clones alone and lacks a portion of them. The sample lists some 150,000 clones, around 87% occurring once. The sequence derives from a young woman with acute COVID-19. The chain employs TRBV28 and TRBJ2-7; D ambiguous. Specimen: PBMCs or T cells enriched from blood (not recorded which). The DNA of the CDR3 is TGTGCCAGCAGTTTATCATCCTACTACGAGCAGTACTTC. Protein product: CASSLSSYYEQYF.